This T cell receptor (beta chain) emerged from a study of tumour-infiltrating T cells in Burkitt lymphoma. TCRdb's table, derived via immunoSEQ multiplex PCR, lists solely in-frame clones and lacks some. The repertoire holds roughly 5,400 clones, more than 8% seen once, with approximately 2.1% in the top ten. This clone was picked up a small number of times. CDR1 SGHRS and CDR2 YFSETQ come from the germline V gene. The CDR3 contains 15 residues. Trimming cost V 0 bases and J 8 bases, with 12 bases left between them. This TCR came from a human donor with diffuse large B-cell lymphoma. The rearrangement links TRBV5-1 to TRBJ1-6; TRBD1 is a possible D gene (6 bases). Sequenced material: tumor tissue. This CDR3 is CASSLAQGRHSPLHF. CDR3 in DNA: TGCGCCAGCAGCTTGGCACAGGGTCGTCATTCACCCCTCCACTTT.